The T cell receptor (beta chain) under discussion was sequenced for a study of shared clonotypes between healthy human individuals. Study-level background: Donors had three CD4 naive, three CD4 memory, two CD8 naive and one CD8 memory plate apiece. Regarding the study as a whole: Despite large depth, rarefaction showed incomplete sorted-subset sequencing. Among the subsets, naive ones generally showed larger estimated richness than memory ones.

The CDR3 length is 14 residues. The germline V gene encodes CDR1 MGHRA and CDR2 YSYEKL. V was trimmed by 2 bases and J by 1 base, leaving 8 bases between them. Evenly divided among several immunoSEQ plates was the genomic DNA of each subset. Assay: immunoSEQ multiplex PCR; the TCRdb copy retains only in-frame clones and omits some. The table has about 2 million clones, approximately 95% seen once. A note on this clone: The antigen remains undetermined.

The V call is TRBV4-1, the J call TRBJ1-1; no definite D call. The sequenced material came from naive CD4+ T cells sorted from blood. Subset: CD45RA+ positively selected. This sequence originates from a man between 18 and 29 years old in good health. The CDR3 sequence is CASSQPTQNTEAFF. Written as DNA, the CDR3 is TGCGCCAGCAGCCAACCAACCCAGAACACTGAAGCTTTCTTT.